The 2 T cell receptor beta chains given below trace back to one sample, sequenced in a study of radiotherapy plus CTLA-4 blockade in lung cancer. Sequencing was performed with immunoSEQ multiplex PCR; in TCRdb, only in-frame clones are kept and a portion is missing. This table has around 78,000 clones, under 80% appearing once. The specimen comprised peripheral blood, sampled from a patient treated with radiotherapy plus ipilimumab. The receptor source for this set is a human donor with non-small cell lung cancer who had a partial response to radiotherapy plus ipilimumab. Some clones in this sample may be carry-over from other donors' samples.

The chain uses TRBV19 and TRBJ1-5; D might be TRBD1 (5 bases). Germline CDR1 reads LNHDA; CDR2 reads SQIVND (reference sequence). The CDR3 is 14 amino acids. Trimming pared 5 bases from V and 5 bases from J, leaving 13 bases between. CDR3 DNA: TGTGCCAGTAGTTTTTTGAGACAGCATCAGCCCCAGCATTTT. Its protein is CASSFLRQHQPQHF.

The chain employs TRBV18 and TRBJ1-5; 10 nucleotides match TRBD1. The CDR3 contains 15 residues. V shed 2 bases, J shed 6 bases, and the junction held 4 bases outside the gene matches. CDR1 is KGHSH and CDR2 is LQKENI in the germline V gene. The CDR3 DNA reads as TGTGCCAGCTCACCATCGGGACAGGGGTTTCAGCCCCAGCATTTT. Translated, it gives CASSPSGQGFQPQHF.